The 28 T cell receptor beta chains reported below all come from one sample, sequenced in a study of cytomegalovirus exposure and HLA in healthy donors. PCR primers comprised 60 Vbeta and 13 Jbeta primers. Produced via immunoSEQ multiplex PCR; TCRdb's table is partial and in-frame only. The table lists about 170,000 clones, under 85% of them singletons. The sequenced sample was PBMCs. All receptors derive from a woman in her late teens or twenties in good health and CMV-seropositive.

The J gene is TRBJ2-3, the V gene TRBV13, with 8 nucleotides matching TRBD2. This CDR3 has 17 amino acids. Germline V gene data show CDR1 as PRHDT and CDR2 as FYEKMQ (reference sequence). V was pared by 6 bases and J by 3 bases, with 14 bases of the junction left unmatched. The CDR3 region has the DNA TGTGCCAGCAGGCATAGCCCTCGGGGGGGCAAAACAGATACGCAGTATTTT. Translated: CASRHSPRGGKTDTQYF.

V gene TRBV5-4 combines with J gene TRBJ1-2; TRBD1 matches 8 bases. Losses at the gene ends were 0 bases for V and 8 bases for J; bases not matched to a gene: 3. Per the germline V gene, CDR1 is SGHNT and CDR2 is YYREEE (reference sequence). The CDR3 is 13 residues long. Here the CDR3 DNA reads TGTGCCAGCAGCTTGGGAGACAGGGGCGGCTACACCTTC. It specifies CASSLGDRGGYTF. Full variable domain (outside the CDR3, taken from reference TRBV5-4 and TRBJ1-2): ETGVTQSPTHLIKTRGQQVTLRCSSQSGHNTVSWYQQALGQGPQFIFQYYREEENGRGNFPPRFSGLQFPNYSSELNVNALELDDSALYLCASSLGDRGGYTFGSGTRLTVV.

The chain is built from TRBV2 and TRBJ2-3; possible D gene TRBD1, 5 bases. The CDR3 length is 13 residues. V was trimmed by 5 bases and J by 4 bases, leaving 10 bases between them. The germline gives CDR1 SNHLY, CDR2 FYNNEI. CDR3 protein: CASSPQTADTQYF. CDR3 DNA: TGTGCCAGCAGTCCCCAGACAGCAGATACGCAGTATTTT.

The genes are TRBV30 and TRBJ2-3, with D perhaps TRBD2 (5 bases). V shed 0 bases and J shed 5 bases, with 9 bases lying between them. Germline CDR1 and CDR2: GTSNPN and SVGIG (reference sequence). There are 13 residues in the CDR3. CDR3: CAWSVVRGDTQYF. Here the CDR3 DNA reads TGTGCCTGGAGTGTAGTCCGGGGAGATACGCAGTATTTT.

V and J are TRBV5-1 and TRBJ2-1, with unresolved D. Trimming left V 2 bases short and J 0 bases short, with 9 bases between. Germline loops: CDR1 SGHRS, CDR2 YFSETQ. The CDR3 runs to 15 residues. In nucleotides, the CDR3 is TGCGCCAGCAGCTTCGGAGATTACTCCTACAATGAGCAGTTCTTC. Protein sequence: CASSFGDYSYNEQFF.

This clone was seen only a few times. The chain carries TRBV29-1 and TRBJ2-1, with 11 bases aligning to TRBD2. CDR1 SQVTM and CDR2 ANQGSEA come from the germline V gene. V gave up 7 bases and J gave up 10 bases; unmatched junction bases: 9. The CDR3 is 13 residues long. CDR3 residues: CSANRLAGFEQFF. For the CDR3, the DNA is TGCAGCGCTAACCGACTAGCGGGGTTCGAGCAGTTCTTC.

CDR3 sequence: CASSLEGAANYGYTF. CDR3 sequence (DNA): TGCGCCAGCAGCTTAGAGGGGGCCGCTAACTATGGCTACACCTTC. The chain links TRBV5-1 to TRBJ1-2, with 7 positions matching TRBD1. This CDR3 has 15 amino acids. Germline V gene data show CDR1 as SGHRS and CDR2 as YFSETQ. Losses at the gene ends were 2 bases for V and 0 bases for J; bases not matched to a gene: 4.

The chain couples TRBV5-6 to TRBJ2-7; TRBD2 might be the D (5 bases). The V gene lost 2 bases and the J gene lost 2 bases, with 8 bases spanning the gap. The CDR3 is 13 residues long. Germline-derived CDR1 and CDR2 are SGHDT and YYEEEE. The CDR3 nucleotides are TGTGCCAGCAGCTTTACGGGGACCTACGAGCAGTACTTC. Its translation: CASSFTGTYEQYF.

This chain connects TRBV5-5 to TRBJ1-1, with TRBD1 as a possible D gene (5 bases). The V end was cut by 7 bases, the J end by 1 base, with 8 bases between. The germline gives CDR1 SGHKS, CDR2 YYEKEE (reference sequence). The CDR3 consists of 12 residues. The CDR3, as DNA: TGTGCCAGCCTCGGACAGAACACTGAAGCTTTCTTT. Translated: CASLGQNTEAFF.

The CDR3 DNA follows: TGTGGGTCCTCAGGGATGGGAAATCAGCCCCAGCATTTT. This codes for CGSSGMGNQPQHF. This rearrangement joins TRBV30 to TRBJ1-5, with D tentatively TRBD1 (5 bases). In germline, CDR1 is GTSNPN, CDR2 SVGIG (reference sequence). The CDR3 consists of 13 residues. Looking up the rest from reference TRBV30 and TRBJ1-5 gives the full variable domain: SQTIHQWPATLVQPVGSPLSLECTVEGTSNPNLYWYRQAAGRGLQLLFYSVGIGQISSEVPQNLSASRPQDRQFILSSKKLLLSDSGFYLCGSSGMGNQPQHFGDGTRLSIL.

This clone showed up just a few times. The chain uses TRBV19 and TRBJ1-2, with D possibly matching TRBD1 (5 bases). CDR3 length equals 14 residues. CDR1 LNHDA and CDR2 SQIVND come from the germline V gene (reference sequence). V lost 7 bases and J lost 4, with 16 bases in between. DNA of the CDR3: TGTGCCAGTAAGAAGGCAGGGAATCTCTATGGCTACACCTTC. Translating gives CASKKAGNLYGYTF.

The chain carries TRBV5-4 and TRBJ2-7, with TRBD1 matching 8 bases. The CDR3 is 16 residues long. Per germline, CDR1 SGHNT and CDR2 YYREEE (reference sequence). Trimming removed 3 bases from V and 9 bases from J; junction bases left unmatched: 17. The CDR3 spells CASSSRSVTGVPSQYF. CDR3 coding DNA: TGTGCCAGCAGCTCCCGTTCGGTGACAGGGGTTCCCTCGCAGTACTTC.

In this sample, this clone turned up once. This chain links TRBV15 with TRBJ1-1; perhaps TRBD1 as D (5 bases). The CDR3 totals 16 residues. Trimming took off 1 base at V and 5 bases at J, with 17 bases between the two ends. Germline CDR1 and CDR2: LNHNV and YYDKDF (reference sequence). The CDR3 region is CATSRAPRKGKTEAFF. The CDR3, as DNA: TGTGCCACCAGCAGAGCCCCTCGGAAGGGGAAGACTGAAGCTTTCTTT. Complete variable domain (other parts from reference TRBV15 and TRBJ1-1): DAMVIQNPRYQVTQFGKPVTLSCSQTLNHNVMYWYQQKSSQAPKLLFHYYDKDFNNEADTPDNFQSRRPNTSFCFLDIRSPGLGDTAMYLCATSRAPRKGKTEAFFGQGTRLTVV.

The CDR3 protein is CATSEGEQFF. As DNA, the CDR3 is TGTGCCACCAGCGAGGGTGAGCAGTTCTTC. This rearrangement joins TRBV15 to TRBJ2-1, with a possible D match to TRBD2 (5 bases). The CDR3 consists of 10 residues. The V gene lost 5 bases and the J gene lost 9 bases, with 5 bases spanning the gap. The germline CDR1 and CDR2 sequences are LNHNV and YYDKDF (reference sequence).

This chain uses TRBV2 with TRBJ2-3; no definite D call. Germline CDR1 SNHLY, CDR2 FYNNEI. The V and J ends lost 1 base and 2 bases respectively, with 13 bases between them. This CDR3 has 16 residues. The CDR3 is CASSEEPRFLTDTQYF. Written as DNA, the CDR3 is TGTGCCAGCAGTGAAGAGCCCAGGTTCCTCACAGATACGCAGTATTTT.

The V and J genes are TRBV4-3 and TRBJ1-4, with TRBD1 matching over 7 bases. The CDR3 has 14 residues. V was clipped by 0 bases and J by 8 bases; unmatched bases: 3. In germline, CDR1 is LGHNA, CDR2 YSLEER. In nucleotides, the CDR3 is TGCGCCAGCAGCCAAGACAGGGGGAGCGAAAAACTGTTTTTT. This sequence encodes CASSQDRGSEKLFF.

This sequence joins TRBV7-8 and TRBJ2-5, with D unresolved. CDR1 is SGHVS and CDR2 is FQNEAQ in the germline V gene. CDR3 size: 12 residues. Trimming took 3 bases from V and 4 from J, leaving 6 bases between them. The CDR3 DNA follows: TGTGCCAGCAGCTTTCGTCGAGAGACCCAGTACTTC. Translating it yields CASSFRRETQYF.

This chain uses TRBV11-2 with TRBJ2-3; tentatively, D is TRBD2 (6 bases). Germline lookup yields CDR1 SGHAT and CDR2 FQNNGV. Deletions cut 8 bases from V and 2 bases from J, with 20 bases between. The CDR3 extends over 16 amino acids. Here the CDR3 DNA reads TGTGCCAGCGGACCTGGGAGCGGGCAATACACAGATACGCAGTATTTT. It translates to CASGPGSGQYTDTQYF.

This rearrangement joins TRBV9 to TRBJ2-3; TRBD2 aligns across 16 bases. J was trimmed by 3 bases and V by 4 bases; bases with no gene match: 17. Germline CDR1 reads SGDLS; CDR2 reads YYNGEE. The CDR3 is made up of 21 amino acids. The CDR3 bases are TGTGCCAGCAGCCCTAGATCATTGGGACTAGCGGGAGGGTTTAGGACAGATACGCAGTATTTT. Protein: CASSPRSLGLAGGFRTDTQYF. Full variable domain (remainder filled in from reference TRBV9 and TRBJ2-3): DSGVTQTPKHLITATGQRVTLRCSPRSGDLSVYWYQQSLDQGLQFLIQYYNGEERAKGNILERFSAQQFPDLHSELNLSSLELGDSALYFCASSPRSLGLAGGFRTDTQYFGPGTRLTVL.

This chain joins TRBV28 and TRBJ2-1; D is possibly TRBD2 (6 bases). Germline CDR1 MDHEN, CDR2 SYDVKM. The CDR3 consists of 16 residues. The V end was cut by 3 bases, the J end by 7 bases, with 19 bases between. The CDR3, as DNA: TGTGCCAGCAGTTTGGCGGGGAGGCCTTTTGGTAATGAGCAGTTCTTC. Translation gives CASSLAGRPFGNEQFF. Full variable domain (rest looked up from reference TRBV28 and TRBJ2-1): DVKVTQSSRYLVKRTGEKVFLECVQDMDHENMFWYRQDPGLGLRLIYFSYDVKMKEKGDIPEGYSVSREKKERFSLILESASTNQTSMYLCASSLAGRPFGNEQFFGPGTRLTVL.

The chain links TRBV9 to TRBJ2-3; no clear D gene. The germline V gene encodes CDR1 SGDLS and CDR2 YYNGEE. Trimming took off 4 bases at V and 1 base at J, with 7 bases between the two ends. The CDR3 contains 13 residues. The DNA for the CDR3 is TGTGCCAGCAGCTCCTACCGCACAGATACGCAGTATTTT. Translating gives CASSSYRTDTQYF.

The chain has TRBV7-9 and TRBJ2-5; D gene ambiguous. Trimming took off 5 bases at V and 3 bases at J, with 10 bases between the two ends. Per the germline V gene, CDR1 is SEHNR and CDR2 is FQNEAQ (reference sequence). This CDR3 is built from 13 residues. The DNA of the CDR3 is TGTGCCAGCAGCCCCCCCGCAGAAGAGACCCAGTACTTC. As protein: CASSPPAEETQYF.

The genes are TRBV7-8 and TRBJ2-1, with TRBD2 matching 10 bases. V trimming: 5 bases; J trimming: 9 bases; junction bases outside the gene matches: 10. The CDR3 sequence is 15 residues long. CDR1 and CDR2 (germline): SGHVS, FQNEAQ. The CDR3, as DNA: TGTGCCAGCAGCCCTTCTAGAGCGGGGGGGCGTGAGCAGTTCTTC. This codes for CASSPSRAGGREQFF.

This chain connects TRBV5-1 to TRBJ1-2; 9 positions match TRBD1. V trimming: 3 bases; J trimming: 8 bases; junction bases outside the gene matches: 8. The CDR3 spans 14 residues. CDR1 is SGHRS and CDR2 is YFSETQ in the germline V gene. The CDR3 here is CASSSGDRDSGYTF. In DNA, the CDR3 is TGCGCCAGCAGCTCGGGGGACAGGGATTCCGGCTACACCTTC.

This clone was picked up a small number of times. This chain connects TRBV2 to TRBJ1-6; a possible D gene is TRBD1 (6 bases). The germline CDR1 and CDR2 sequences are SNHLY and FYNNEI. This CDR3 is built from 18 residues. V gave up 0 bases and J gave up 7 bases, with 19 bases separating them. CDR3 bases: TGTGCCAGCAGTGAAGCAATTATTCCGGGGGGGCACAATTCACCCCTCCACTTT. Its protein is CASSEAIIPGGHNSPLHF.

The chain combines TRBV7-8 with TRBJ1-1, with TRBD1 as a possible D gene (6 bases). The V end lost 5 bases, the J end lost 1 base, and 11 bases lay between the germline ends. Germline CDR1 reads SGHVS; CDR2 reads FQNEAQ. The CDR3 sequence is 14 residues long. CDR3 in DNA: TGTGCCAGCAGCCAAGGGGGTTGGAACACTGAAGCTTTCTTT. This codes for CASSQGGWNTEAFF.

This chain joins TRBV6-5 and TRBJ2-3, with 7 bases that match TRBD1. The germline V gene has CDR1 MNHEY and CDR2 SVGAGI. The CDR3 runs to 15 residues. The junction had 5 bases not matched to a gene; V was cut back by 4 bases and J by 1 base. The CDR3 DNA reads TGTGCCAGCAGTTTCAACAGGGGAGGCACAGATACGCAGTATTTT. It translates to CASSFNRGGTDTQYF.

This clone came up a few times. The chain uses TRBV27 and TRBJ2-5, with D perhaps matching TRBD2 (6 bases). Looked up from germline, CDR1 is MNHEY and CDR2 is SMNVEV (reference sequence). V shed 7 bases and J shed 5 bases, with 8 bases lying between them. This CDR3 region has 11 residues. Written as DNA, the CDR3 is TGTGCCAGCACCCGGGGGGAGACCCAGTACTTC. As protein: CASTRGETQYF.